This T cell receptor (beta chain) was sequenced during a study of control samples from healthy donors and cancer patients. Only in-frame clones appear in the TCRdb table, and some are missing; sequencing was by immunoSEQ multiplex PCR. The table has about 94,000 clones, 90% seen once. The source is a woman aged 18-29 years in good health. Specimen: blood.

Written as DNA, the CDR3 is TGTGCCAGCAGTCTTGGGGGCGCCTATGGCTACACCTTC. Translating it yields CASSLGGAYGYTF. V and J are TRBV6-4 and TRBJ1-2; possibly TRBD1 for D (6 bases). The germline V gene encodes CDR1 MRHNA and CDR2 SNTAGT. The CDR3 has 13 amino acids. Trimming stripped 5 bases from V and 4 bases from J, with 11 bases between.